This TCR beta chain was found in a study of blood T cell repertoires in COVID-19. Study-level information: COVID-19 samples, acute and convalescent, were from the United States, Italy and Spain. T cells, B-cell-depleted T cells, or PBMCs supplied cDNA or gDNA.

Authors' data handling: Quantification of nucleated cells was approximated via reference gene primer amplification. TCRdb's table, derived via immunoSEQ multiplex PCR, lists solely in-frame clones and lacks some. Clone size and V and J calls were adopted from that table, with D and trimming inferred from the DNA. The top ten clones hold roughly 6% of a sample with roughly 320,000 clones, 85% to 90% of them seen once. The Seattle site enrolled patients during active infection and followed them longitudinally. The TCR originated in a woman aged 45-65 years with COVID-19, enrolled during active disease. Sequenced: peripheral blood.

The CDR3 DNA reads TGTGCCAGCAGCTCCCACTACAATGAGCAGTTCTTC. Translated, it gives CASSSHYNEQFF. The chain joins TRBV7-3 to TRBJ2-1; D remains ambiguous. From germline, CDR1 is SGHTA and CDR2 FQGTGA. V dropped 4 bases and J dropped 3 bases, with 4 bases sitting between them. The CDR3 has 12 amino acids.